The clone carrying this T cell receptor (beta chain) was counted at least ten times. What it binds is not known. TCR beta libraries were built with iRepertoire HTBI primers and Arm-PCR of CDR3 regions. TCRdb ran MiXCR on the multiplex PCR reads and lists one entry per CDR3 protein. The table records a few hundred thousand distinct CDR3 sequences, around 22% of them present only once. The CDR3 totals 13 residues. Trimming took 4 bases from V and 4 from J, leaving 10 bases between them. Per germline, CDR1 LGHDT and CDR2 YNNKEL (reference sequence). As to time point: persistent/refractory GD, antithyroid drugs over 5 years with positive TRAb. PBMC RNA served as the TCR library source. This record belongs to a study of regulatory T cells in long-lasting Graves disease. Study-level information: The term persistent Graves' disease signified upward of 5 years on antithyroid drugs with positive TSH receptor antibodies. Study results and caveats: Only peripheral blood was studied, not thyroid tissue. When disease was persistent, TRBV28, TRBJ1-2 and TRBJ2-5 were the favored segments. Persistent-disease Graves' patients showed less TCR diversity than new cases.

Material: peripheral blood mononuclear cells (PBMCs), obtained when the disease was refractory, from a patient treated with antithyroid drugs. This chain joins TRBV3-1 and TRBJ1-1; D gene ambiguous. The sequence was obtained from a female donor with Graves disease. The CDR3 nucleotides read TGTGCCAGCAGCCTTCGAGGGAGCACTGAAGCTTTCTTT. This encodes CASSLRGSTEAFF.